The T cell receptor beta chain described here comes from a study of blood T cell repertoires in COVID-19. Study-level information: Specimens from acute and convalescent COVID-19 originated in the United States, Italy and Spain. PBMCs, B-cell-depleted T cells, or T cells were the source of the cDNA or gDNA that made up the material.

Per the authors' pipeline: Reference gene primers were amplified, and this amplification served to estimate nucleated cell counts. TCRdb keeps only in-frame clones here, not all; method: immunoSEQ multiplex PCR. Clone size and the V and J calls come from that table; the DNA yielded D and trimming. This table holds about 37,000 clones, about 85% found once. Seattle participants joined during active infection and were tracked over time. Material for sequencing was peripheral blood. This TCR came from a man aged 65 to 85 with COVID-19, enrolled during active disease.

The CDR3 is CSASRAEGETQYF. Written as DNA, the CDR3 is TGCAGTGCTAGTCGGGCCGAGGGAGAGACCCAGTACTTC. V gene TRBV20-1 combines with J gene TRBJ2-5, with a tentative D call TRBD2 (5 bases). Germline V lookup: CDR1 DFQATT, CDR2 SNEGSKA (reference sequence). Between the trimmed V and J ends, which lost 3 bases and 4 bases, there was a span of 12 bases. This CDR3 region has 13 residues.